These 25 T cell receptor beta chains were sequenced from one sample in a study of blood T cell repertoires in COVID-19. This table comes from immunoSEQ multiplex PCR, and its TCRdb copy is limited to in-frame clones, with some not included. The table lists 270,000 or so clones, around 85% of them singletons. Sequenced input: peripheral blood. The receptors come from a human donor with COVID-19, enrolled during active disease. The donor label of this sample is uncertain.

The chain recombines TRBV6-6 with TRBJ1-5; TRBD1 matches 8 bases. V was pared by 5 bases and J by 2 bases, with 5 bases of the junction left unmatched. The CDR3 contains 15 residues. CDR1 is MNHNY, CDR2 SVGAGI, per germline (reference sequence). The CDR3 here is CASSTDREGNQPQHF. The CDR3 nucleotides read TGTGCCAGCAGTACGGACAGGGAAGGCAATCAGCCCCAGCATTTT.

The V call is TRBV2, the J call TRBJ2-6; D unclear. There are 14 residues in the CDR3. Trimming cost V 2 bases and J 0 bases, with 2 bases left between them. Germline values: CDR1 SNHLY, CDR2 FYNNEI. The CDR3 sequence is CASSEYSGANVLTF. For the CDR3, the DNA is TGTGCCAGCAGTGAATACTCTGGGGCCAACGTCCTGACTTTC.

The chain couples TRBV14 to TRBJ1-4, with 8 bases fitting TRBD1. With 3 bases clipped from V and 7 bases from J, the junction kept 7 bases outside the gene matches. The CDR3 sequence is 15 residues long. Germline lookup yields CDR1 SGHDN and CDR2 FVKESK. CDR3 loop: CASSHQGAPGEKLFF. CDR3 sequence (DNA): TGTGCCAGCAGCCATCAGGGGGCTCCCGGTGAAAAACTGTTTTTT. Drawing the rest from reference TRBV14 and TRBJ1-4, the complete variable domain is EAGVTQFPSHSVIEKGQTVTLRCDPISGHDNLYWYRRVMGKEIKFLLHFVKESKQDESGMPNNRFLAERTGGTYSTLKVQPAELEDSGVYFCASSHQGAPGEKLFFGSGTQLSVL.

This chain's CDR3 is CASSFDRAAFF. The DNA of the CDR3 is TGTGCCAGCAGCTTCGACAGGGCCGCTTTCTTT. The rearrangement uses TRBV7-2 and TRBJ1-1, with TRBD1 identical over 7 bases. This CDR3 has 11 amino acids. Germline V gene data show CDR1 as SGHTA and CDR2 as FQGNSA. V lost 3 bases, J lost 11 bases, and 3 bases stayed unmatched.

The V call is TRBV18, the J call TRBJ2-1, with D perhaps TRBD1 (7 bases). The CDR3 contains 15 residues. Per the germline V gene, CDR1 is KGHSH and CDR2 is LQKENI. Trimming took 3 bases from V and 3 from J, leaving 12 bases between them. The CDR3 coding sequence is TGTGCCAGCTCACCTCGACAGGGAGGCTACAATGAGCAGTTCTTC. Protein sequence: CASSPRQGGYNEQFF.

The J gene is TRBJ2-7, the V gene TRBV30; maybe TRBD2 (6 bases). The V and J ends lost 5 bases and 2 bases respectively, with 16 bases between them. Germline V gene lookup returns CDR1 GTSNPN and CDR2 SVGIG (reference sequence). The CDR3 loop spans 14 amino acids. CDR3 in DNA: TGTGCCTGGGGTAGGGGAGGTCCCCCCTACGAGCAGTACTTC. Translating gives CAWGRGGPPYEQYF. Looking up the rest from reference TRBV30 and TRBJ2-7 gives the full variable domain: SQTIHQWPATLVQPVGSPLSLECTVEGTSNPNLYWYRQAAGRGLQLLFYSVGIGQISSEVPQNLSASRPQDRQFILSSKKLLLSDSGFYLCAWGRGGPPYEQYFGPGTRLTVT.

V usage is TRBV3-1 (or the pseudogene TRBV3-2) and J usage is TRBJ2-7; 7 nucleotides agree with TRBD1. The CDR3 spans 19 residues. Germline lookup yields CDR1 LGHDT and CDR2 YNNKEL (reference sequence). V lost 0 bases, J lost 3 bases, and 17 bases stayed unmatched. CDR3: CASSQDSGGDFFWVYEQYF. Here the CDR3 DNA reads TGTGCCAGCAGCCAAGATTCAGGGGGTGACTTCTTTTGGGTCTACGAGCAGTACTTC.

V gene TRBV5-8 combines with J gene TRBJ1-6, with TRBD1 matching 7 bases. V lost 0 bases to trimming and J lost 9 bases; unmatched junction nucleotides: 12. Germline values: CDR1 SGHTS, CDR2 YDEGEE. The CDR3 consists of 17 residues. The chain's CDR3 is CASSLEQTGTVPSPLHF. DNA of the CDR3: TGTGCCAGCAGCTTGGAACAGACAGGGACGGTCCCTTCACCCCTCCACTTT.

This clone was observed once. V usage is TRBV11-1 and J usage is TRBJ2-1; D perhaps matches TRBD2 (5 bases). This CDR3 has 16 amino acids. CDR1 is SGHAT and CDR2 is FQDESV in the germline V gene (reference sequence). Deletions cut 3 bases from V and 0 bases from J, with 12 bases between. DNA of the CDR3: TGTGCCAGCAGCTTGATGGACTCGAGCTCCTACAATGAGCAGTTCTTC. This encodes CASSLMDSSSYNEQFF. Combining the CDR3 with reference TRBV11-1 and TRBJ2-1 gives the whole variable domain EAEVAQSPRYKITEKSQAVAFWCDPISGHATLYWYRQILGQGPELLVQFQDESVVDDSQLPKDRFSAERLKGVDSTLKIQPAELGDSAMYLCASSLMDSSSYNEQFFGPGTRLTVL.

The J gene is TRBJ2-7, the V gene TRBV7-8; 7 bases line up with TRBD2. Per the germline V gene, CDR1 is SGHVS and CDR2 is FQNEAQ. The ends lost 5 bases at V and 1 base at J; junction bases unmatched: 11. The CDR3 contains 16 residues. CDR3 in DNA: TGTGCCAGCAGCCCCCTCCTTGAGCGGGGTTCCTACGAGCAGTACTTC. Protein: CASSPLLERGSYEQYF.

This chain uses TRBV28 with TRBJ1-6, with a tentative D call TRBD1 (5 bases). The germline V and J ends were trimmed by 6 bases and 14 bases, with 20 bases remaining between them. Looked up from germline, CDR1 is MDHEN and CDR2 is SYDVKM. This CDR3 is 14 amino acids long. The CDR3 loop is CASSPPGRDSSLHF. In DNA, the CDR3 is TGTGCCAGCAGCCCTCCCGGTCGGGACTCTTCCCTCCACTTT.

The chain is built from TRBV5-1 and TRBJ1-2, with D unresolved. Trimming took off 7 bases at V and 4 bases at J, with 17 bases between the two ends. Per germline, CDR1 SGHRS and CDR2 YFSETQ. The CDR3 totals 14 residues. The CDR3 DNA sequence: TGCGCCAGCTCAATCACCGTCACGGGCTATGGCTACACCTTC. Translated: CASSITVTGYGYTF.

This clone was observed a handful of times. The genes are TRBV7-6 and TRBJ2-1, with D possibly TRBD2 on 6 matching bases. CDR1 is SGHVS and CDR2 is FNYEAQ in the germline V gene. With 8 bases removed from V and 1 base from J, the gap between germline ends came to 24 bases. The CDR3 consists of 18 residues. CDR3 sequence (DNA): TGTGCCAGCGCCCTACTCCCGCGGGGCCCCACTTCCTACAATGAGCAGTTCTTC. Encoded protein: CASALLPRGPTSYNEQFF.

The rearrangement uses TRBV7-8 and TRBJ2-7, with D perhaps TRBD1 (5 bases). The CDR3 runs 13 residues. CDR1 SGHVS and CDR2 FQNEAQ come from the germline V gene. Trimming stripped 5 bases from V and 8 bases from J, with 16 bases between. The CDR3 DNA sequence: TGTGCCAGCAGCCCCGACAGAGAAGGGAAGCAGTACTTC. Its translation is CASSPDREGKQYF.

This CDR3 is CASSKTGYYTEAFF. CDR3 DNA: TGTGCCAGCAGTAAAACAGGTTACTACACTGAAGCTTTCTTT. The chain carries TRBV28 and TRBJ1-1; a weak D match, TRBD1 (5 bases). This CDR3 comprises 14 residues. The germline gives CDR1 MDHEN, CDR2 SYDVKM. Trimming shortened V by 5 bases and J by 3 bases, and 13 bases separated the two germline ends.

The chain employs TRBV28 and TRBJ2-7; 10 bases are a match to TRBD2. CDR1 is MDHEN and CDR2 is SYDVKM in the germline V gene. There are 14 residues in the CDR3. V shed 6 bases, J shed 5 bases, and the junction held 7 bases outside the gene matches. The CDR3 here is CASRASGGAHEQYF. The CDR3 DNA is TGTGCCAGCAGAGCCAGCGGGGGGGCCCACGAGCAGTACTTC.

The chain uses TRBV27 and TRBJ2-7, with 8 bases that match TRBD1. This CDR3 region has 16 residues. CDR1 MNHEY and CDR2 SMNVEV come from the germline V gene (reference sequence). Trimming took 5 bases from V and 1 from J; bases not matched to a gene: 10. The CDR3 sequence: CASSGWTGSVSYEQYF. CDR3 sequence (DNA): TGTGCCAGCAGTGGATGGACAGGGAGTGTGTCCTACGAGCAGTACTTC.

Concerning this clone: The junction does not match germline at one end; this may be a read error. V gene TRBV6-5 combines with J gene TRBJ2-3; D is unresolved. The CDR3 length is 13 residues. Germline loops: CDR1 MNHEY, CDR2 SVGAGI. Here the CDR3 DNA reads TGTGCCAGCAGCTACTTCGGGACAGATACGCAGTATTTT. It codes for CASSYFGTDTQYF.

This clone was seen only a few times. CDR3 nucleotides: TGTGCCTGGAGTAGTGCAGGGTTTTCACCCCTCCACTTT. Translated: CAWSSAGFSPLHF. The V gene is TRBV30, the J gene TRBJ1-6, with D perhaps TRBD1 (5 bases). This CDR3 region has 13 residues. V lost 2 bases and J 9 bases, leaving 11 bases between the germline ends. Germline lookup yields CDR1 GTSNPN and CDR2 SVGIG (reference sequence).

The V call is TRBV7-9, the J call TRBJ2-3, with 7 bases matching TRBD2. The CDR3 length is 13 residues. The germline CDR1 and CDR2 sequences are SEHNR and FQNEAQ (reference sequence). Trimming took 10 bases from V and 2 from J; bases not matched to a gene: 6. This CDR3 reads CATQSGATDTQYF. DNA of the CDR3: TGTGCCACGCAGAGCGGGGCCACAGATACGCAGTATTTT.

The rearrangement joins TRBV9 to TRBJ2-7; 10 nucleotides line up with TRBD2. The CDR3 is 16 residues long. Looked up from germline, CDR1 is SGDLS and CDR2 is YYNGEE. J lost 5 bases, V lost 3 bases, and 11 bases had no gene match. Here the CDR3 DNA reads TGTGCCAGCAGCGCCGGGAGGCTAGCGGGAGTAAACGAGCAGTACTTC. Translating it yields CASSAGRLAGVNEQYF.

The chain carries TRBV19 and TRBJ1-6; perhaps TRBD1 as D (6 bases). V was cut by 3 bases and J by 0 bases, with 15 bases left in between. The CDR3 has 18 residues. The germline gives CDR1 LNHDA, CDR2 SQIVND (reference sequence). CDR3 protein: CASSMGPTGSSYNSPLHF. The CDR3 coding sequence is TGTGCCAGTAGTATGGGACCTACAGGGAGCTCCTATAATTCACCCCTCCACTTT.

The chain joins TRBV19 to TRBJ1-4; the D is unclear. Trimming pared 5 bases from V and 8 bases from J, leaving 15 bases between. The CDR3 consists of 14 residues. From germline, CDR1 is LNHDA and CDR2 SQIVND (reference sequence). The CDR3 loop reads CASSPRSSREKLFF. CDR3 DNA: TGTGCCAGTAGTCCCCGGAGCAGCCGGGAAAAACTGTTTTTT.

CDR3 DNA sequence: TGTGCCAGCAGTTTATCGAGGGCACAGGGGGCGTCCACCGGGGAGCTGTTTTTT. Translation gives CASSLSRAQGASTGELFF. The chain has TRBV27 and TRBJ2-2; 9 bases match TRBD1. Trimming took 0 bases from V and 4 from J; bases not matched to a gene: 9. CDR3 length: 18 residues. Germline V gene data show CDR1 as MNHEY and CDR2 as SMNVEV (reference sequence).

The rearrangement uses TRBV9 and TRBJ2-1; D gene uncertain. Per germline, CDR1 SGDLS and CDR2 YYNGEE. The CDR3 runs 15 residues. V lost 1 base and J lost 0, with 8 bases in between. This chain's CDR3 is CASSVNPRSYNEQFF. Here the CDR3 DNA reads TGTGCCAGCAGCGTAAATCCCCGCTCCTACAATGAGCAGTTCTTC. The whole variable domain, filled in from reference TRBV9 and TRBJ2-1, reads DSGVTQTPKHLITATGQRVTLRCSPRSGDLSVYWYQQSLDQGLQFLIQYYNGEERAKGNILERFSAQQFPDLHSELNLSSLELGDSALYFCASSVNPRSYNEQFFGPGTRLTVL.